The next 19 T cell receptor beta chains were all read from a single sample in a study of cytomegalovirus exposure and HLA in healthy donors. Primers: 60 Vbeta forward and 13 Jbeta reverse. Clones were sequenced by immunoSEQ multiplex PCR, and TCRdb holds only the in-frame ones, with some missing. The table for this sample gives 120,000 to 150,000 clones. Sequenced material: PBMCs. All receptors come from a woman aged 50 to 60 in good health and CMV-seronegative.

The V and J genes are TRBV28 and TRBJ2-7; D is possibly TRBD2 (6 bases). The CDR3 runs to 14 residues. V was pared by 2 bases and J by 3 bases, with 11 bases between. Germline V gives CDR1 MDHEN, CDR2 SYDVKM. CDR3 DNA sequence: TGTGCCAGCAGTTTAAGAACTAGCAACTACGAGCAGTACTTC. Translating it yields CASSLRTSNYEQYF.

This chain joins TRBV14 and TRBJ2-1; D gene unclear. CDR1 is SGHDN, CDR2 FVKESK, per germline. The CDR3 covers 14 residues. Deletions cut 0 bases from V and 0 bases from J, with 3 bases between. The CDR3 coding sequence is TGTGCCAGCAGCCAAGACCACTCCTACAATGAGCAGTTCTTC. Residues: CASSQDHSYNEQFF.

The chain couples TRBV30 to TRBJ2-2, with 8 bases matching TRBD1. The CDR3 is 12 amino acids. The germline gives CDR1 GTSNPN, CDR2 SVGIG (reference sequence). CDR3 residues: CSLTQGAGELFF. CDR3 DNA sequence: TGTTCACTTACACAGGGGGCCGGGGAGCTGTTTTTT. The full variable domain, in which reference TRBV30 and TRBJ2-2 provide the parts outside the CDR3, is SQTIHQWPATLVQPVGSPLSLECTVEGTSNPNLYWYRQAAGRGLQLLFYSVGIGQISSEVPQNLSASRPQDRQFILSSKKLLLSDSGFYLCSLTQGAGELFFGEGSRLTVL.

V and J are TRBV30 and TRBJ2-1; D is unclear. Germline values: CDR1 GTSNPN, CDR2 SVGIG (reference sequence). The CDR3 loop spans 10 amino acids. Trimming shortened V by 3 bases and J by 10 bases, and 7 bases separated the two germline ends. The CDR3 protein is CAWRQQEQFF. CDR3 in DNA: TGTGCCTGGAGGCAACAGGAGCAGTTCTTC.

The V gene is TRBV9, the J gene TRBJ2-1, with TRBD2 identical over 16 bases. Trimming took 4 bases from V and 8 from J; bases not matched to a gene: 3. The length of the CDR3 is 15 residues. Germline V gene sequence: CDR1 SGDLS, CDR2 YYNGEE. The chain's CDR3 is CASSPGLAGGHEQFF. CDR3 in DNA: TGTGCCAGCAGCCCGGGACTAGCGGGGGGGCATGAGCAGTTCTTC.

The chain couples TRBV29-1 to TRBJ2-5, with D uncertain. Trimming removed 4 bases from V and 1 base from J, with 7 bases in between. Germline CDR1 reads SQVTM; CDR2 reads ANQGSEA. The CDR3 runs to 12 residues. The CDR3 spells CSVALVQETQYF. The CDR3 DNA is TGCAGCGTTGCCCTAGTCCAAGAGACCCAGTACTTC. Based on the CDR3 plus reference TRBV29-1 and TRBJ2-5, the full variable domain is SAVISQKPSRDICQRGTSLTIQCQVDSQVTMMFWYRQQPGQSLTLIATANQGSEATYESGFVIDKFPISRPNLTFSTLTVSNMSPEDSSIYLCSVALVQETQYFGPGTRLLVL.

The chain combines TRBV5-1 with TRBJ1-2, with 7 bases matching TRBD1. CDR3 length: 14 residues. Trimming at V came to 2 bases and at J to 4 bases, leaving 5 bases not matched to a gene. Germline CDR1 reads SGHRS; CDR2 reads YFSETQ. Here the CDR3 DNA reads TGCGCCAGCAGCTTATCGACAGGGAGCTATGGCTACACCTTC. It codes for CASSLSTGSYGYTF.

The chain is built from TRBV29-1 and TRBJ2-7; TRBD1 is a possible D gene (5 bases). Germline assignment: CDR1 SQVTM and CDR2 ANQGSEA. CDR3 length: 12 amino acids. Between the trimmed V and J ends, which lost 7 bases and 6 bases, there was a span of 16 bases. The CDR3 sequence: CSAGSKDREQYF. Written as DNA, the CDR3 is TGCAGCGCAGGGTCTAAGGATCGCGAGCAGTACTTC.

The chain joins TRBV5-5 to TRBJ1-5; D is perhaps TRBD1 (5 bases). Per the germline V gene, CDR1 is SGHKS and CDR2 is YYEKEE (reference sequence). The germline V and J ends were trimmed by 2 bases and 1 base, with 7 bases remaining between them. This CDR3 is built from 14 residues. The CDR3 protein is CASSFQGSNQPQHF. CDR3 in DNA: TGTGCCAGCAGCTTTCAGGGAAGCAATCAGCCCCAGCATTTT.

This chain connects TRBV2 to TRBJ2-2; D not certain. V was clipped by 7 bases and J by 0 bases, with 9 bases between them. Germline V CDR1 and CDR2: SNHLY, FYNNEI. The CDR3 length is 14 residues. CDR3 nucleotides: TGTGCCAGCATAACGGAGTCGAACACCGGGGAGCTGTTTTTT. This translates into CASITESNTGELFF.

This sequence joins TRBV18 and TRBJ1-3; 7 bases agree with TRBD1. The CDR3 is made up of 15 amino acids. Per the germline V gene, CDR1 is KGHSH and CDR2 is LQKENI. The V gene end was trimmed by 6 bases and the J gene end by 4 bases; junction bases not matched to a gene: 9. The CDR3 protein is CASSEQRGRGNTIYF. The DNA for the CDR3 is TGTGCCAGCTCTGAACAAAGGGGGCGAGGAAACACCATATATTTT. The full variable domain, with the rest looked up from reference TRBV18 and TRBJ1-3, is NAGVMQNPRHLVRRRGQEARLRCSPMKGHSHVYWYRQLPEEGLKFMVYLQKENIIDESGMPKERFSAEFPKEGPSILRIQQVVRGDSAAYFCASSEQRGRGNTIYFGEGSWLTVV.

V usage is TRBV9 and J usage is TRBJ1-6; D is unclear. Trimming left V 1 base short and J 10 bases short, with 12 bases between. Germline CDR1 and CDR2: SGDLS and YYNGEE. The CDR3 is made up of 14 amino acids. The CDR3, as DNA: TGTGCCAGCAGCGTACTAGGCCGGGGATCACCCCTCCACTTT. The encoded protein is CASSVLGRGSPLHF.

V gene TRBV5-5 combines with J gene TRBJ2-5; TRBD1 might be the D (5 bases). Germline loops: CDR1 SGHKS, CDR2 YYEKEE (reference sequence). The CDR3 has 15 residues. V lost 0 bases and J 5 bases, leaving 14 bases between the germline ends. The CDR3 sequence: CASSLGQMGSETQYF. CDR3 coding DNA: TGTGCCAGCAGCTTGGGACAGATGGGGTCGGAGACCCAGTACTTC.

The CDR3 DNA reads as TGTGCCAGCAGCAGCCGGGTTGCAACTAATGAAAAACTGTTTTTT. This sequence encodes CASSSRVATNEKLFF. The chain combines TRBV9 with TRBJ1-4; D gene unclear. The length of the CDR3 is 15 residues. Trimming stripped 4 bases from V and 0 bases from J, with 10 bases between. CDR1 is SGDLS, CDR2 YYNGEE, per germline.

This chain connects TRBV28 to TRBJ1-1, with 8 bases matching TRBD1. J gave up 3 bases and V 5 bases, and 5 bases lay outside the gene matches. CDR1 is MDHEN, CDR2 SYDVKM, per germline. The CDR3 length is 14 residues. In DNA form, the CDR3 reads TGTGCCAGCAGTCCCGGGACAGGATACACTGAAGCTTTCTTT. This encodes CASSPGTGYTEAFF.

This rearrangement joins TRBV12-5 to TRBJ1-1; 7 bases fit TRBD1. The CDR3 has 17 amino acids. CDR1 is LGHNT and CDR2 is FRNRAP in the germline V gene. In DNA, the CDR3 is TGTGCCTCCGGGGACCTCGGACAGGATAAAATGAACACTGAAGCTTTCTTT. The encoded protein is CASGDLGQDKMNTEAFF.

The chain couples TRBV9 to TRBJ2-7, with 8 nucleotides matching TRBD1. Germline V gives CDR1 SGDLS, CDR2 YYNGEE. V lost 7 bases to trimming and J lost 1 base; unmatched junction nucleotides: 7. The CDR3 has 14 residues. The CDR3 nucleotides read TGTGCCAGCGGGAGGACAGGGTCGTCCTACGAGCAGTACTTC. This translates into CASGRTGSSYEQYF.

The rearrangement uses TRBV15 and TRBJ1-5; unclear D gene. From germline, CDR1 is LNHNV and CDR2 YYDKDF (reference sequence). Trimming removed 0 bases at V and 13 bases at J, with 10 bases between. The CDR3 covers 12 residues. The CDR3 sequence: CATSRENIAQHF. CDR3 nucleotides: TGTGCCACCAGCAGAGAAAACATAGCTCAGCATTTT. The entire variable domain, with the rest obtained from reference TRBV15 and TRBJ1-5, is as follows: DAMVIQNPRYQVTQFGKPVTLSCSQTLNHNVMYWYQQKSSQAPKLLFHYYDKDFNNEADTPDNFQSRRPNTSFCFLDIRSPGLGDTAMYLCATSRENIAQHFGDGTRLSIL.

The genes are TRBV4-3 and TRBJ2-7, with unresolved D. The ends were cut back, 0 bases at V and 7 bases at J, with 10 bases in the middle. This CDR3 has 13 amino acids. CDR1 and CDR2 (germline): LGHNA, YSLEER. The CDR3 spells CASSQDELREQYF. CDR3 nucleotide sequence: TGCGCCAGCAGCCAAGATGAGCTTCGGGAGCAGTACTTC.